This TCR beta chain stems from a study of STAT5B mutations in CD4+ large granular lymphocyte leukemia. The V gene's germline CDR1 is LNHDA and CDR2 SQIVND (reference sequence). The germline V and J ends were trimmed by 7 bases and 4 bases, with 17 bases remaining between them. This CDR3 comprises 15 residues. The assay was run at survey level. Original processing notes: The detection floor for productive clonotype frequency was 2.59 x 10-5. Sequenced by immunoSEQ multiplex PCR; TCRdb stores in-frame clones only, minus some. That table gives V, J and clone size, and the DNA gave D and trimming. The sample carries tens of thousands of clones, roughly 75% recorded once.

The receptor was derived from a human donor in good health. The chain combines TRBV19 with TRBJ1-3; D is ambiguous. Sequenced: CD4+ T cells from blood buffy coats. The CDR3 loop reads CASNALGGAGNTIYF. In DNA form, the CDR3 reads TGTGCCAGTAACGCACTGGGAGGAGCAGGAAACACCATATATTTT.